Listed below are T cell receptor beta chains from one sample, sequenced in a study of metastatic and nonmetastatic thyroid tumors. MiXCR was used by TCRdb to re-call the PCR reads. The data contain fewer than 35,000 clones, roughly a tenth of them singletons. Sequenced: blood. These receptors all stem from a female donor with papillary thyroid cancer or a benign thyroid nodule (not recorded which). Some clones in this sample may be carry-over from other donors' samples. Both conserved end residues are part of each CDR3. The D gene is left open where the match is weak. The size of a clone is reported for some rows only, either as once, few or many, or as a class for expanded clones.

>-|13|-|TRBV6-2/TRBV6-3|TRBJ2-1
CASSYDTNNEQFF
TGTGCCAGCAGTTACGACACTAACAATGAGCAGTTCTTC
>-|14|many|TRBV19|TRBJ1-6
CATGNGLYNSPLHF
TGTGCCACTGGAAACGGGCTTTATAATTCACCCCTCCACTTT
>-|12|-|TRBV6-5|TRBJ1-2
CASSYGTYGYTF
TGTGCCAGCAGTTATGGTACCTATGGCTACACCTTC
>-|12|many|TRBV29-1|TRBJ1-1
CSVESGGGEAFF
TGCAGCGTTGAATCGGGCGGGGGTGAAGCTTTCTTT
>-|15|-|TRBV6-1|TRBJ2-1
CASSEGDWTYNEQFF
TGTGCCAGCAGTGAAGGGGACTGGACCTACAATGAGCAGTTCTTC
>TRBD1|15|medium-sized|TRBV24-1|TRBJ2-7
CATSDSGGTGNEQYF
TGTGCCACCAGTGACTCTGGGGGGACAGGGAACGAGCAGTACTTC
>-|13|few|TRBV6-6|TRBJ2-7
CASSGQFNYEQYF
TGTGCCAGCAGTGGACAGTTTAACTACGAGCAGTACTTC
>-|14|many|TRBV4-3|TRBJ1-1
CASSQEVSYTEAFF
TGCGCCAGCAGCCAAGAGGTCTCGTACACTGAAGCTTTCTTT
>-|13|many|TRBV20-1|TRBJ1-6
CSAVGRAGSPLHF
TGCAGTGCCGTGGGGCGGGCGGGATCACCCCTCCACTTT
>TRBD1|15|many|TRBV28|TRBJ2-7
CATDALTGKTYEQYF
TGTGCCACCGACGCTCTGACAGGGAAGACGTACGAGCAGTACTTC
>-|17|many|TRBV4-1|TRBJ1-4
CASSQENPLAANEKLFF
TGCGCCAGCAGCCAGGAAAATCCCCTTGCGGCTAATGAAAAACTGTTTTTT
>-|13|few|TRBV6-2/TRBV6-3|TRBJ2-7
CASIYTENCEQYF
TGTGCCAGCATTTATACGGAGAACTGCGAGCAGTACTTC
>TRBD2|16|many|TRBV11-2|TRBJ2-3
CASSSRLAGGVDTQYF
TGTGCCAGCAGCTCCAGACTAGCGGGAGGGGTAGATACGCAGTATTTT
>TRBD1|14|many|TRBV7-6|TRBJ2-7
CASSMTGYSYEQYF
TGTGCCAGCAGCATGACAGGGTACTCCTACGAGCAGTACTTC
>-|13|many|TRBV19|TRBJ2-1
CASSISINNEQFF
TGTGCCAGTAGTATAAGTATTAACAATGAGCAGTTCTTC
>-|10|many|TRBV3-1|TRBJ2-7
CASSSYEQYF
TGTGCCAGCAGCTCTTACGAGCAGTACTTC
>-|12|-|TRBV12-3/TRBV12-4|TRBJ2-1
CASSPPRSEQFF
TGTGCCAGCAGTCCCCCCCGGTCTGAGCAGTTCTTC
>-|14|many|TRBV27|TRBJ2-7
CASSSKRSSYEQYF
TGTGCCAGCAGTTCTAAGCGGAGCTCCTACGAGCAGTACTTC
>-|14|many|TRBV13|TRBJ1-1
CASSLGGGNTEAFF
TGTGCCAGCAGCTTAGGGGGAGGGAACACTGAAGCTTTCTTT
>-|15|many|TRBV4-2|TRBJ2-1
CASSQDWTPLNEQFF
TGTGCCAGCAGCCAAGATTGGACTCCACTAAATGAGCAGTTCTTC
>-|15|many|TRBV4-3|TRBJ2-3
CASSQDRAGPDTQYF
TGCGCCAGCAGCCAAGACAGGGCGGGCCCAGATACGCAGTATTTT
>-|12|once|TRBV24-1|TRBJ1-2
CARGGTMDGYTF
TGTGCCAGGGGCGGGACTATGGATGGCTACACCTTC
>TRBD2|16|many|TRBV11-2|TRBJ2-2
CASRSMGLGRAGELFF
TGTGCCAGCAGGTCGATGGGACTGGGGAGGGCCGGGGAGCTGTTTTTT
>TRBD2|17|many|TRBV4-3|TRBJ2-3
CASSLRSAGGAGDTQYF
TGCGCCAGCAGCCTAAGATCGGCGGGGGGCGCAGGAGATACGCAGTATTTT
>-|15|many|TRBV6-5|TRBJ1-2
CASRSGGLANYGYTF
TGTGCCAGCCGTTCAGGTGGGCTGGCTAACTATGGCTACACCTTC
>-|13|many|TRBV10-3|TRBJ2-5
CAISDRDPGAQYF
TGTGCCATCAGTGATAGAGACCCGGGGGCCCAGTACTTC
>TRBD2|19|few|TRBV6-2/TRBV6-3|TRBJ2-1
CASSYYSSRTSGRVGEQFF
TGTGCCAGCAGTTACTACTCTTCCCGGACTAGCGGGAGAGTGGGTGAGCAGTTCTTC
>TRBD2|12|few|TRBV20-1|TRBJ2-5
CSAGTTQETQYF
TGCAGTGCGGGGACTACACAAGAGACCCAGTACTTC
>-|15|many|TRBV9|TRBJ2-7
CASSVGSEDSYEQYF
TGTGCCAGCAGCGTAGGGAGCGAGGACTCCTACGAGCAGTACTTC
>TRBD2|16|many|TRBV12-3/TRBV12-4|TRBJ2-1
CASSFTSVSSYNEQFF
TGTGCCAGCAGCTTTACTAGCGTCAGCTCCTACAATGAGCAGTTCTTC
>-|15|many|TRBV10-2|TRBJ2-5
CASSQTGTSLETQYF
TGCGCCAGCAGTCAAACCGGAACCAGCCTAGAGACCCAGTACTTC
>TRBD1|19|many|TRBV12-5|TRBJ2-1
CASGLLNDRAVGLNNEQFF
TGTGCTAGTGGTTTGCTAAATGACAGGGCGGTTGGACTTAACAATGAGCAGTTCTTC
>-|11|many|TRBV6-1|TRBJ2-7
CASRRSYEQYF
TGTGCCAGCAGACGGTCCTACGAGCAGTACTTC
>-|17|many|TRBV28|TRBJ2-3
CASSPRWGRDRTDTQYF
TGTGCCAGCAGCCCCCGGTGGGGTCGGGACCGCACAGATACGCAGTATTTT
>-|14|few|TRBV28|TRBJ1-2
CASRRTGLNYGYTF
TGTGCCAGCAGAAGAACAGGGTTAAACTATGGCTACACCTTC
>TRBD2|14|many|TRBV20-1|TRBJ2-1
CSAFGGRAPGEQFF
TGCAGTGCATTCGGCGGGAGGGCCCCCGGTGAGCAGTTCTTC
>TRBD1|15|many|TRBV9|TRBJ2-5
CASSLPGQGKETQYF
TGTGCCAGCAGCTTACCGGGACAGGGGAAAGAGACCCAGTACTTC
>TRBD2|15|many|TRBV3-1|TRBJ2-7
CASSPQAGSSYEQYF
TGTGCCAGCAGCCCCCAAGCGGGGAGCTCCTACGAGCAGTACTTC
>-|13|many|TRBV19|TRBJ1-5
CASNWVEGQPQHF
TGTGCCAGTAATTGGGTAGAGGGTCAGCCCCAGCATTTT
>-|13|few|TRBV6-1|TRBJ1-2
CASSSGGTRRYTF
TGTGCCAGCAGTTCGGGAGGGACCAGGCGCTACACCTTC
>-|15|many|TRBV7-2|TRBJ2-3
CASSLGGERGDTQYF
TGTGCCAGCAGCTTAGGCGGGGAGAGGGGGGATACGCAGTATTTT
>-|14|-|TRBV30|TRBJ1-4
CAWSTGSPNEKLFF
TGTGCCTGGAGTACAGGGAGTCCCAATGAAAAACTGTTTTTT
>TRBD2|14|many|TRBV7-3|TRBJ2-5
CASSLIGGQETQYF
TGTGCCAGCAGCTTAATCGGGGGGCAAGAGACCCAGTACTTC
>TRBD1|14|many|TRBV11-2|TRBJ2-7
CASSSMGQGYEQYF
TGTGCCAGCAGCTCAATGGGACAGGGATACGAGCAGTACTTC
>TRBD2|15|many|TRBV28|TRBJ2-1
CASSFSGRAGNEQFF
TGTGCCAGCAGTTTTAGCGGGAGGGCCGGGAATGAGCAGTTCTTC
>-|14|many|TRBV7-9|TRBJ1-4
CASASDRRDEKLFF
TGTGCCAGCGCATCAGACAGGAGGGATGAAAAACTGTTTTTT
>-|14|many|TRBV7-9|TRBJ2-5
CASSLASLQETQYF
TGTGCCAGCAGCTTAGCGTCCCTACAAGAGACCCAGTACTTC
>-|16|many|TRBV7-9|TRBJ1-4
CASSYPLTGRGEKLFF
TGTGCCAGCAGCTATCCCCTAACAGGCAGGGGTGAAAAACTGTTTTTT
>TRBD1|15|many|TRBV7-6|TRBJ1-6
CASSLNRGKNSPLHF
TGTGCCAGCAGCTTAAACAGGGGGAAAAATTCACCCCTCCACTTT
>-|15|-|TRBV7-6|TRBJ2-6
CASSFALVGANFLTF
TGTGCCAGCAGCTTCGCCCTAGTCGGGGCCAACTTCCTGACTTTC
>-|13|few|TRBV12-3/TRBV12-4|TRBJ2-1
CASRWGAANEQFF
TGTGCCAGCAGGTGGGGGGCCGCCAATGAGCAGTTCTTC
>-|14|many|TRBV5-1|TRBJ1-2
CASSWGAETLSYTF
TGCGCCAGCAGCTGGGGGGCCGAAACGTTGAGCTACACCTTC
>-|14|-|TRBV6-1|TRBJ1-5
CASSERGSDQPQHF
TGTGCCAGCAGTGAAAGGGGGTCAGATCAGCCCCAGCATTTT
>TRBD2|16|many|TRBV5-1|TRBJ2-3
CASSVAGGWSTDTQYF
TGCGCCAGCAGTGTAGCGGGTGGTTGGTCCACAGATACGCAGTATTTT
>-|14|many|TRBV3-1|TRBJ1-5
CASSQELSNQPQHF
TGTGCCAGCAGCCAAGAACTGAGCAATCAGCCCCAGCATTTT
>TRBD1|16|medium-sized|TRBV12-3/TRBV12-4|TRBJ2-7
CASSPRTGMAAYEQYF
TGTGCCAGCAGTCCCCGGACAGGAATGGCCGCCTACGAGCAGTACTTC
>-|12|many|TRBV18|TRBJ2-7
CATGAYSYEQYF
TGTGCCACGGGGGCCTACTCCTACGAGCAGTACTTC
>-|15|many|TRBV29-1|TRBJ1-1
CSGRIVEPPDAEAFF
TGCAGCGGACGCATTGTTGAACCACCCGACGCTGAAGCTTTCTTT
>-|14|many|TRBV29-1|TRBJ2-7
CSVGYISGLYEQYF
TGCAGCGTTGGATATATCAGTGGCCTCTACGAGCAGTACTTC